Shown below are 32 T cell receptor beta chains from a single sample sequenced in a study of response to subunit inactivated influenza vaccine. TCRdb used MiXCR to reprocess the RT-PCR reads, holding one entry per CDR3 protein. The data contain more than 600,000 distinct CDR3 sequences, about a fifth of them singletons. Source: PBMCs from blood, taken 4 to 6 days after vaccination. These receptors all come from a man aged 45-60 years who received an inactivated influenza vaccine.

This clonotype came up many times. J is TRBJ1-5 and V is TRBV9; 9 nucleotides match TRBD1. The length of the CDR3 is 15 residues. V lost 3 bases to trimming and J lost 5 bases; unmatched junction nucleotides: 6. The germline V gene has CDR1 SGDLS and CDR2 YYNGEE. This chain's CDR3 is CASSDGQGFDQPQHF. CDR3 DNA sequence: TGTGCCAGCAGCGATGGACAGGGGTTTGATCAGCCCCAGCATTTT.

In this sample, this clonotype turned up a few times. The chain carries TRBV5-1 and TRBJ2-3; D is uncertain. CDR1 is SGHRS, CDR2 YFSETQ, per germline. V was cut by 0 bases and J by 0 bases, with 8 bases left in between. The CDR3 is 15 amino acids. The CDR3 spells CASSLGRPSTDTQYF. CDR3 coding DNA: TGCGCCAGCAGCTTGGGAAGGCCCAGCACAGATACGCAGTATTTT.

This clonotype was observed a handful of times. V usage is TRBV20-1 and J usage is TRBJ2-3, with TRBD2 matching 7 bases. Germline assignment: CDR1 DFQATT and CDR2 SNEGSKA (reference sequence). V trimming: 3 bases; J trimming: 4 bases; junction bases outside the gene matches: 10. The CDR3 loop spans 15 amino acids. The DNA for the CDR3 is TGCAGTGCTAGGGTTAGCGGGCGGCGGCCAGATACGCAGTATTTT. Its protein is CSARVSGRRPDTQYF.

This clonotype was seen a handful of times. V is TRBV4-2 and J is TRBJ2-3; D gene unclear. Germline V gene data show CDR1 as LGHNA and CDR2 as YNFKEQ. V was cut by 0 bases and J by 5 bases, with 9 bases left in between. The CDR3 sequence is 14 residues long. The CDR3 DNA follows: TGTGCCAGCAGCCAAGAGGTCACCCTAGATACGCAGTATTTT. It specifies CASSQEVTLDTQYF.

This rearrangement joins TRBV4-3 to TRBJ2-5; the D is unclear. Trimming shortened V by 0 bases and J by 3 bases, and 8 bases separated the two germline ends. Looked up from germline, CDR1 is LGHNA and CDR2 is YSLEER. The CDR3 contains 14 residues. The CDR3 nucleotides read TGCGCCAGCAGCCAAGATTTGCTAGAAGAGACCCAGTACTTC. Protein product: CASSQDLLEETQYF.

Here the CDR3 reads CSANTRGGRDTQYF. The CDR3 nucleotides read TGCAGTGCTAACACGCGGGGGGGAAGAGATACGCAGTATTTT. The J gene is TRBJ2-3, the V gene TRBV20-1, with 9 bases matching TRBD2. There are 14 residues in the CDR3. V lost 4 bases, J lost 5 bases, and 7 bases stayed unmatched. Germline CDR1 and CDR2: DFQATT and SNEGSKA (reference sequence).

V is TRBV20-1 and J is TRBJ1-3, with D unclear. The CDR3 is 11 residues long. Germline V gene data show CDR1 as DFQATT and CDR2 as SNEGSKA (reference sequence). Trimming removed 7 bases from V and 1 base from J, with 5 bases in between. The CDR3 coding sequence is TGCAGTGTGGGGTCTGGAAACACCATATATTTT. Amino acid sequence: CSVGSGNTIYF.

This clonotype was observed a few times. The rearrangement links TRBV5-6 to TRBJ2-2; 9 bases line up with TRBD2. The CDR3 runs to 16 residues. Germline lookup yields CDR1 SGHDT and CDR2 YYEEEE. V gave up 2 bases and J gave up 1 base; unmatched junction bases: 3. CDR3 DNA sequence: TGTGCCAGCAGCTTTCCTAGCGGGAAGAACACCGGGGAGCTGTTTTTT. Translation: CASSFPSGKNTGELFF.

This clonotype was observed a few times. The CDR3 DNA sequence: TGTGCCTGGAGTTCAGGTGTCGGTAGGACTGAAGCTTTCTTT. Translation: CAWSSGVGRTEAFF. The rearrangement links TRBV30 to TRBJ1-1; no reliable D call. V was shortened by 2 bases and J by 5 bases, with 15 bases between the two germline ends. Germline V gene lookup returns CDR1 GTSNPN and CDR2 SVGIG (reference sequence). The CDR3 loop spans 14 amino acids.

This clonotype was observed a few times. CDR3 amino acids: CAISRGGGDSFYEQYF. CDR3 DNA sequence: TGTGCCATCAGTCGTGGGGGGGGAGACTCCTTCTACGAGCAGTACTTC. The chain carries TRBV10-3 and TRBJ2-7, with 7 bases identical to TRBD2. V was clipped by 5 bases and J by 3 bases; unmatched bases: 13. This CDR3 has 16 residues. CDR1 and CDR2 (germline): ENHRY, SYGVKD.

This clonotype has only a few counts. This chain uses TRBV5-1 with TRBJ2-7, with a weak D call TRBD1 (6 bases). This CDR3 has 14 amino acids. Germline V CDR1 and CDR2: SGHRS, YFSETQ. V was shortened by 4 bases and J by 5 bases, with 16 bases between the two germline ends. The CDR3, as DNA: TGCGCCAGCAGCCTATATAAGGGGGTCGACGAGCAGTACTTC. It is translated as CASSLYKGVDEQYF.

This clonotype was counted only a few times. V is TRBV7-8 and J is TRBJ2-1; a weak D match, TRBD2 (5 bases). Germline lookup yields CDR1 SGHVS and CDR2 FQNEAQ. CDR3 length: 13 amino acids. The V end lost 4 bases, the J end lost 4 bases, and 8 bases lay between the germline ends. CDR3 nucleotide sequence: TGTGCCAGCAGCTCCGGGGAATACAATGAGCAGTTCTTC. As protein: CASSSGEYNEQFF.

This clonotype appeared a few times. This sequence joins TRBV20-1 and TRBJ1-6; 8 bases align to TRBD1. Trimming at V came to 6 bases and at J to 10 bases, leaving 11 bases not matched to a gene. The germline CDR1 and CDR2 sequences are DFQATT and SNEGSKA (reference sequence). The CDR3 consists of 14 residues. The CDR3 nucleotides read TGCAGTGCCCGACAGGGGCATGGAAGATCACCCCTCCACTTT. Residues: CSARQGHGRSPLHF.

The V call is TRBV5-1, the J call TRBJ2-3; TRBD1 might be the D (5 bases). There are 14 residues in the CDR3. Trimming cost V 5 bases and J 2 bases, with 12 bases left between them. Germline CDR1 reads SGHRS; CDR2 reads YFSETQ. CDR3 protein: CASRRRQTTDTQYF. CDR3 sequence (DNA): TGCGCCAGCAGAAGAAGACAGACCACAGATACGCAGTATTTT.

There are a few counts of this clonotype. V is TRBV5-6 and J is TRBJ2-5; a possible D gene is TRBD1 (6 bases). Germline CDR1 SGHDT, CDR2 YYEEEE. Trimming removed 0 bases at V and 14 bases at J, with 14 bases between. This CDR3 contains 12 residues. The CDR3 nucleotides read TGTGCCAGCAGCTTGGCTGGGGGCAGGGGCTACTTC. Protein: CASSLAGGRGYF.

This clonotype appeared a few times. V usage is TRBV7-3 and J usage is TRBJ2-1, with 7 bases matching TRBD2. The trim removed 3 bases at V and 8 bases at J, leaving 7 bases unmatched. The CDR3 totals 14 residues. The germline V gene has CDR1 SGHTA and CDR2 FQGTGA. The CDR3 is CASSFAGLSDEQFF. Written as DNA, the CDR3 is TGTGCCAGCAGCTTTGCGGGACTATCTGATGAGCAGTTCTTC.

J is TRBJ2-6 and V is TRBV7-2; possible D gene TRBD1, 6 bases. V was shortened by 5 bases and J by 0 bases, with 14 bases between the two germline ends. This CDR3 comprises 17 residues. The germline gives CDR1 SGHTA, CDR2 FQGNSA. CDR3 sequence: CASSLTGTRSGANVLTF. CDR3 in DNA: TGTGCCAGCAGCCTTACCGGGACACGCTCTGGGGCCAACGTCCTGACTTTC.

About this clonotype itself: At one of its ends the junction is not consistent with the germline gene, which may arise from a read error. The V and J genes are TRBV12-3 or TRBV12-4 and TRBJ2-7, with 9 bases that match TRBD2. The CDR3 is 13 amino acids. DNA for the CDR3: TGTGCCAGCAGTCTAGCGGGAATCTACGAGCAGTACTTC. It yields the protein CASSLAGIYEQYF.

This clonotype came up many times. The genes are TRBV5-1 and TRBJ2-1; no definite D call. This CDR3 has 12 amino acids. CDR1 SGHRS and CDR2 YFSETQ come from the germline V gene. Deletions cut 4 bases from V and 5 bases from J, with 7 bases between. The CDR3 protein is CASSLPDNEQFF. The CDR3 bases are TGCGCCAGCAGCCTGCCGGACAATGAGCAGTTCTTC.

In this sample, this clonotype turned up a few times. The chain combines TRBV11-2 with TRBJ2-3; TRBD2 aligns across 14 bases. The CDR3 has 18 residues. From germline, CDR1 is SGHAT and CDR2 FQNNGV. V was clipped by 2 bases and J by 1 base; unmatched bases: 5. CDR3 protein: CASSLWGLAGEGTDTQYF. The CDR3 bases are TGTGCCAGCAGCTTATGGGGACTAGCGGGAGAGGGCACAGATACGCAGTATTTT.

This clonotype was recorded a few times. CDR3 nucleotides: TGTGCCAGCACCTGGGAACCGAACACTGAAGCTTTCTTT. Protein product: CASTWEPNTEAFF. This chain uses TRBV7-9 with TRBJ1-1; D gene ambiguous. This CDR3 region has 13 residues. Germline CDR1 and CDR2: SEHNR and FQNEAQ (reference sequence). V lost 7 bases, J lost 1 base, and 10 bases lay in between. Drawing the rest from reference TRBV7-9 and TRBJ1-1, the complete variable domain is DTGVSQNPRHKITKRGQNVTFRCDPISEHNRLYWYRQTLGQGPEFLTYFQNEAQLEKSRLLSDRFSAERPKGSFSTLEIQRTEQGDSAMYLCASTWEPNTEAFFGQGTRLTVV.

This clonotype was found a few times. The chain joins TRBV5-6 to TRBJ2-1, with a weak D call TRBD2 (5 bases). This CDR3 has 12 residues. Germline V gives CDR1 SGHDT, CDR2 YYEEEE. Trimming removed 1 base at V and 15 bases at J, with 14 bases between. CDR3 DNA sequence: TGTGCCAGCAGCTTGCTAGCCGGCGTTGTGTTCTTC. Protein product: CASSLLAGVVFF. Using reference TRBV5-6 and TRBJ2-1 for the parts outside the CDR3, the full variable domain is DAGVTQSPTHLIKTRGQQVTLRCSPKSGHDTVSWYQQALGQGPQFIFQYYEEEERQRGNFPDRFSGHQFPNYSSELNVNALLLGDSALYLCASSLLAGVVFFGPGTRLTVL.

This clonotype was counted ten times or more. CDR3 protein: CASSPWGDSRTDTQYF. The CDR3 region has the DNA TGTGCCAGCAGCCCATGGGGGGACTCCCGCACAGATACGCAGTATTTT. V gene TRBV12-3 or TRBV12-4 combines with J gene TRBJ2-3; weak D call: TRBD2 (6 bases). The CDR3 runs to 16 residues. Between the trimmed V and J ends, which lost 6 bases and 1 base, there was a span of 17 bases.

The gene calls are TRBV4-3 and TRBJ2-1; no clear D. This CDR3 is 14 amino acids long. CDR1 LGHNA and CDR2 YSLEER come from the germline V gene. The germline V and J ends were trimmed by 0 bases and 10 bases, with 13 bases remaining between them. The CDR3 region has the DNA TGCGCCAGCAGCCAAGATTATAATAGACGGGAGCAGTTCTTC. This translates into CASSQDYNRREQFF.

This clonotype occurred a few times. The V gene is TRBV20-1, the J gene TRBJ2-3; D is perhaps TRBD2 (5 bases). The germline gives CDR1 DFQATT, CDR2 SNEGSKA (reference sequence). The CDR3 spans 16 residues. Trimming took 1 base from V and 1 from J, leaving 15 bases between them. CDR3: CSARGLGSGGTDTQYF. The CDR3 DNA sequence: TGCAGTGCTAGAGGCTTGGGGAGCGGTGGCACAGATACGCAGTATTTT.

This clonotype has more than one count but fewer than ten. J is TRBJ1-1 and V is TRBV7-9; 8 positions agree with TRBD1. CDR1 is SEHNR, CDR2 FQNEAQ, per germline (reference sequence). The CDR3 runs to 14 residues. The junction had 6 bases not matched to a gene; V was cut back by 5 bases and J by 4 bases. The CDR3 sequence is CASSRLTGGTEAFF. The DNA of the CDR3 is TGTGCCAGCAGCAGACTAACAGGGGGCACTGAAGCTTTCTTT.

The V gene is TRBV6-2 or TRBV6-3, the J gene TRBJ1-2; 9 bases are shared with TRBD1. The germline V gene has CDR1 MNHEY and CDR2 SVGEGT. The CDR3 covers 11 residues. V trimming: 8 bases; J trimming: 5 bases; junction bases outside the gene matches: 0. The CDR3 loop is CASGQGYGYTF. In DNA, the CDR3 is TGTGCCAGCGGACAGGGGTATGGCTACACCTTC.

The chain links TRBV28 to TRBJ2-3; no clear D gene. This CDR3 is built from 15 residues. Germline CDR1 and CDR2: MDHEN and SYDVKM. The V end was cut by 3 bases, the J end by 3 bases, with 13 bases between. The CDR3 nucleotides are TGTGCCAGCAGTTTCCAGGCAGGTCGAACAGATACGCAGTATTTT. It translates to CASSFQAGRTDTQYF.

The chain uses TRBV5-1 and TRBJ2-5, with D maybe TRBD1 (6 bases). The V end lost 5 bases, the J end lost 3 bases, and 11 bases lay between the germline ends. The length of the CDR3 is 13 residues. Germline V gives CDR1 SGHRS, CDR2 YFSETQ. CDR3 sequence reads: CASSWTAKETQYF. The CDR3 DNA reads TGCGCCAGCAGTTGGACAGCAAAAGAGACCCAGTACTTC.

This clonotype turned up a few times. The rearrangement uses TRBV7-9 and TRBJ2-1; D gene uncertain. V lost 1 base to trimming and J lost 3 bases, with 7 bases between them. Per the germline V gene, CDR1 is SEHNR and CDR2 is FQNEAQ (reference sequence). The CDR3 is made up of 14 amino acids. The CDR3 spells CASSLENGYNEQFF. The CDR3 DNA is TGTGCCAGCAGCTTAGAAAACGGCTACAATGAGCAGTTCTTC.

This clonotype has more than one count but fewer than ten. The chain is built from TRBV15 and TRBJ2-5; 11 bases map to TRBD2. Looked up from germline, CDR1 is LNHNV and CDR2 is YYDKDF (reference sequence). The trim removed 0 bases at V and 2 bases at J, leaving 2 bases unmatched. The CDR3 runs 16 residues. The CDR3 is CATSRERTSGQETQYF. CDR3 DNA sequence: TGTGCCACCAGCAGAGAAAGGACTAGCGGGCAAGAGACCCAGTACTTC.

The chain uses TRBV20-1 and TRBJ2-3, with D possibly TRBD2 on 7 matching bases. Trimming cost V 1 base and J 4 bases, with 15 bases left between them. This CDR3 region has 15 residues. CDR1 and CDR2 (germline): DFQATT, SNEGSKA (reference sequence). CDR3 amino acids: CSARAGRGPADTQYF. DNA for the CDR3: TGCAGTGCTAGAGCAGGGCGGGGGCCCGCAGATACGCAGTATTTT.